What follows is one T cell receptor beta chain and its context. This specimen comes from a study of T cell repertoires in cytomegalovirus infection. Looking at the study overall: Indicated by public TCR beta signatures were CMV infection and matching HLA type.

TCRdb itself ran the reads through MiXCR, one entry per CDR3 protein. The sample holds roughly 150,000 distinct CDR3 sequences, 17% seen once. The V end lost 1 base, the J end lost 3 bases, and 9 bases lay between the germline ends. There are 13 residues in the CDR3. The V gene's germline CDR1 is SQVTM and CDR2 ANQGSEA. Sequencing was carried out using CD8+ T cells from PBMCs. The chain employs TRBV29-1 and TRBJ1-2, with TRBD1 as a possible D gene (5 bases). The receptor's source is a human donor in good health (CMV status not recorded). Some clones in this sample may be carry-over from other donors' samples. The CDR3 region is CSVEGGADYGYTF. CDR3 sequence (DNA): TGCAGCGTTGAAGGGGGCGCTGACTATGGCTACACCTTC.